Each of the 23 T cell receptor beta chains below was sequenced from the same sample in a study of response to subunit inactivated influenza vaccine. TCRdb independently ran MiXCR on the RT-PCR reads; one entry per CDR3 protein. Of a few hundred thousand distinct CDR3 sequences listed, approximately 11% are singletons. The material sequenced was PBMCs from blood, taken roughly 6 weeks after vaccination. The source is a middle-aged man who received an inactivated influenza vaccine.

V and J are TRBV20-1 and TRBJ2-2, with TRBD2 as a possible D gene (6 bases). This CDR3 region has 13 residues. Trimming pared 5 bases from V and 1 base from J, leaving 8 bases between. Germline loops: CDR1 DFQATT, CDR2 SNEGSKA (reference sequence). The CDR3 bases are TGCAGTGCTGGAGGGAGGAACACCGGGGAGCTGTTTTTT. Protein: CSAGGRNTGELFF.

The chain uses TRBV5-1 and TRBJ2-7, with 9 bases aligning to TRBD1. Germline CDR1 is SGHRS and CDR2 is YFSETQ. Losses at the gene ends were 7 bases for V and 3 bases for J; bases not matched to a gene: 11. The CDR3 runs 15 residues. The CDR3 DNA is TGCGCCAGCCACGACCAACCGGGACAGGGCTACGAGCAGTACTTC. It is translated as CASHDQPGQGYEQYF. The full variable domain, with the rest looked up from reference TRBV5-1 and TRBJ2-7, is KAGVTQTPRYLIKTRGQQVTLSCSPISGHRSVSWYQQTPGQGLQFLFEYFSETQRNKGNFPGRFSGRQFSNSRSEMNVSTLELGDSALYLCASHDQPGQGYEQYFGPGTRLTVT.

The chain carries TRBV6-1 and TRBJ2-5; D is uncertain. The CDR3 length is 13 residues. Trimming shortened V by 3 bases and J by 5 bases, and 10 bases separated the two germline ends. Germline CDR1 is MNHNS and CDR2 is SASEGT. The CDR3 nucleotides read TGTGCCAGCAGTGAGGCCCTTTCGGAGACCCAGTACTTC. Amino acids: CASSEALSETQYF.

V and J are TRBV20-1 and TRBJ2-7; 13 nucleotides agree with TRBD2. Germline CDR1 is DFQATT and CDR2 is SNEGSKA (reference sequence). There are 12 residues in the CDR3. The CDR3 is CRGTSGNYEQYF. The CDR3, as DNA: TGCCGTGGGACTAGCGGGAATTACGAGCAGTACTTC.

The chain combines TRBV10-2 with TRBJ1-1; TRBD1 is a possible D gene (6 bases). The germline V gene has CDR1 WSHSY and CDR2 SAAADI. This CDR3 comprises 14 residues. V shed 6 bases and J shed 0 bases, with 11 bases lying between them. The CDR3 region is CASRQGLMNTEAFF. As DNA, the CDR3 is TGCGCCAGCAGACAGGGCCTCATGAACACTGAAGCTTTCTTT.

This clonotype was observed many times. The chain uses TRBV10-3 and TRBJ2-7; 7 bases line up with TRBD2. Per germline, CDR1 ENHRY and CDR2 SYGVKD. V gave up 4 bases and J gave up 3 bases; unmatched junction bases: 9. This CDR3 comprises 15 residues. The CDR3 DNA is TGTGCCATCAGTGGCGAAGGGACTACCCTCTACGAGCAGTACTTC. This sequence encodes CAISGEGTTLYEQYF.

This CDR3 is CASSQDGTGIYEQYF. CDR3 coding DNA: TGCGCCAGCAGCCAAGACGGGACAGGGATCTACGAGCAGTACTTC. The J gene is TRBJ2-7, the V gene TRBV4-3; TRBD1 matches at 9 bases. The CDR3 contains 15 residues. J lost 3 bases, V lost 0 bases, and 3 bases had no gene match. Germline CDR1 LGHNA, CDR2 YSLEER.

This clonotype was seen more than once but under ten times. This CDR3 is CATSDPTGTGEAQPQHF. The CDR3 DNA follows: TGTGCCACCAGTGATCCCACCGGGACAGGGGAGGCTCAGCCCCAGCATTTT. The chain links TRBV24-1 to TRBJ1-5; 10 nucleotides align to TRBD1. The CDR3 covers 17 residues. V shed 3 bases, J shed 6 bases, and the junction held 10 bases outside the gene matches. Germline assignment: CDR1 KGHDR and CDR2 SFDVKD.

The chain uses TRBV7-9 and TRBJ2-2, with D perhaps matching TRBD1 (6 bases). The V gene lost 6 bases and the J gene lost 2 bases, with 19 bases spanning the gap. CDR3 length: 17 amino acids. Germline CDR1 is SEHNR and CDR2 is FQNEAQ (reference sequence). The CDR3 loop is CASRTNDRNTNTGELFF. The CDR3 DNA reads TGTGCCAGCAGGACAAATGACAGGAACACCAACACCGGGGAGCTGTTTTTT.

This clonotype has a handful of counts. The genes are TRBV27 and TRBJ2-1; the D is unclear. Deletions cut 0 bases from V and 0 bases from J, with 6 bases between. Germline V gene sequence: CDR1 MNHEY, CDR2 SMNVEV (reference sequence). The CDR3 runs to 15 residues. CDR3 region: CASSLSISSYNEQFF. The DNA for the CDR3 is TGTGCCAGCAGTTTATCTATCAGCTCCTACAATGAGCAGTTCTTC.

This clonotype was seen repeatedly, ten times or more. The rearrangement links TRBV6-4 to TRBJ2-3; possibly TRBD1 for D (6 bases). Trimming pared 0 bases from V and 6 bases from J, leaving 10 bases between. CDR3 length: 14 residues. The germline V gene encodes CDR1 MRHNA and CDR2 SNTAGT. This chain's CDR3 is CASSDSLGADTQYF. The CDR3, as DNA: TGTGCCAGCAGTGACTCTTTGGGGGCGGATACGCAGTATTTT.

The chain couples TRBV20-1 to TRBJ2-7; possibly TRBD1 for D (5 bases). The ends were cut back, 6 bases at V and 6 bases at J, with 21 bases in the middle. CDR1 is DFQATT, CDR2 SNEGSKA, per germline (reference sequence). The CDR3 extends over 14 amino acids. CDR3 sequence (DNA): TGCAGTGCCAAGCCTGGGCAGGGAACTCTCGAGCAGTACTTC. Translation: CSAKPGQGTLEQYF.

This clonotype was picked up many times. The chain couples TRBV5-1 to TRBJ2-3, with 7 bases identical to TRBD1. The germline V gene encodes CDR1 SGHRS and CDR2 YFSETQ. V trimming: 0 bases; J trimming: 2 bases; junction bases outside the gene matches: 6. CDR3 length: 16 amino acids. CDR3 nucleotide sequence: TGCGCCAGCAGCTTGGGGACAGGTGGCTTCACAGATACGCAGTATTTT. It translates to CASSLGTGGFTDTQYF.

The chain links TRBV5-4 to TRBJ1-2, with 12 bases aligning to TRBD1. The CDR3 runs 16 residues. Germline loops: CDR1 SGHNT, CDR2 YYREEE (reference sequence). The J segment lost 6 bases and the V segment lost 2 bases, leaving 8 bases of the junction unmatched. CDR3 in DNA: TGTGCCAGCAGCTTAGACTCGGGACAGGGGGCTCATGGCTACACCTTC. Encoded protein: CASSLDSGQGAHGYTF.

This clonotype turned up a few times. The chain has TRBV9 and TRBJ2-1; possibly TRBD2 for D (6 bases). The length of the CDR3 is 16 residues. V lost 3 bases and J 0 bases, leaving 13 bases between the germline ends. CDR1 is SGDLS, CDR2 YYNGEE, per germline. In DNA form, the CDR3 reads TGTGCCAGCAGCGGCCCCGCCGGGAGCTCCTACAATGAGCAGTTCTTC. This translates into CASSGPAGSSYNEQFF.

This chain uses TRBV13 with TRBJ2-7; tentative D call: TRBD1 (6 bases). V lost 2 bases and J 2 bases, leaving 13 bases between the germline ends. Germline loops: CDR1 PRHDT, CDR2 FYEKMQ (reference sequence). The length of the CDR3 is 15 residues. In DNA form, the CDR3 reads TGTGCCAGCAGCTTAATAGGGGGACGGACCTACGAGCAGTACTTC. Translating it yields CASSLIGGRTYEQYF.

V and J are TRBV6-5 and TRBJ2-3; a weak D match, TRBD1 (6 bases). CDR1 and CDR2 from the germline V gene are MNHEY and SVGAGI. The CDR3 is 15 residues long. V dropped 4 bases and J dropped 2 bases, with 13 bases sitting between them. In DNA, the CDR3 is TGTGCCAGCAGTTCCTTAGGGGGATACACAGATACGCAGTATTTT. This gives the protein CASSSLGGYTDTQYF.

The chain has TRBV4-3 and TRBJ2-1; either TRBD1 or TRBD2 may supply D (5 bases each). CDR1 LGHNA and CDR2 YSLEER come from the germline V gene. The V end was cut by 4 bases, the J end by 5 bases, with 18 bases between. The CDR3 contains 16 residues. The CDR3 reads CASSLLAGTTHNEQFF. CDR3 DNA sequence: TGCGCCAGCAGCCTGTTAGCCGGGACCACCCACAATGAGCAGTTCTTC.

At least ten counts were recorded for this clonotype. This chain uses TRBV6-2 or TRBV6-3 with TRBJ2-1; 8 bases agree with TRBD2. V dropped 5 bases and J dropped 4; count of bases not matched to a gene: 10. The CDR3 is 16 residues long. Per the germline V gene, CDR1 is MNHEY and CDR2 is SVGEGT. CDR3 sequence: CASSHPPGRAYNEQFF. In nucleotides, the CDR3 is TGTGCCAGCAGTCACCCTCCCGGGAGGGCTTACAATGAGCAGTTCTTC.

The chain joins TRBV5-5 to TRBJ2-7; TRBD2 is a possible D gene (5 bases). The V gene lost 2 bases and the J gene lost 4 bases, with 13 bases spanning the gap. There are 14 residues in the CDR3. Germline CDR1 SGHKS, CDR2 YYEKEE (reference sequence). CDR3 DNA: TGTGCCAGCAGCTTCTCCCGGGGTGGATACGAGCAGTACTTC. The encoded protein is CASSFSRGGYEQYF.

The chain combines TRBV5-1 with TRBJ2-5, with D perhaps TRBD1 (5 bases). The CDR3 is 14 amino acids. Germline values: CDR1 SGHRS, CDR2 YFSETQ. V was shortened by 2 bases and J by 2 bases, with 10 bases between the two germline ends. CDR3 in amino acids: CASSFTGIQETQYF. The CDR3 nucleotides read TGCGCCAGCAGCTTTACAGGAATTCAAGAGACCCAGTACTTC. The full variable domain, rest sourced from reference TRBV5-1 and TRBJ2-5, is KAGVTQTPRYLIKTRGQQVTLSCSPISGHRSVSWYQQTPGQGLQFLFEYFSETQRNKGNFPGRFSGRQFSNSRSEMNVSTLELGDSALYLCASSFTGIQETQYFGPGTRLLVL.

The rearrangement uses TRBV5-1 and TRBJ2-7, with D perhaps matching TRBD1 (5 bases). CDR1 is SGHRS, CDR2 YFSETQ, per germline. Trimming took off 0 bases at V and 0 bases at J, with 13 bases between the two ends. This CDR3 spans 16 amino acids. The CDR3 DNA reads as TGCGCCAGCAGCTTGGCCCCTCAGGGAAGCTCCTACGAGCAGTACTTC. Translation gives CASSLAPQGSSYEQYF.

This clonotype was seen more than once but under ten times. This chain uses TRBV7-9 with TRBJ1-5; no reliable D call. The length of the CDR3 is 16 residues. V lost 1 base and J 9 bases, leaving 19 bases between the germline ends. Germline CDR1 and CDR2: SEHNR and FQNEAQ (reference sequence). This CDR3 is CASSLGNLGRNAPQHF. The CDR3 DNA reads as TGTGCCAGCAGCTTAGGGAACCTTGGGAGGAATGCGCCCCAGCATTTT.